This T cell receptor beta chain was captured in a study of cytomegalovirus exposure and HLA in healthy donors. The wider study: A prior study identified some 100 million unique TCR beta sequences from about 200 million T cells. Tens of millions of unique TCR sequences came from HLA-typed donors in an early release. Study results and limitations: When analyzed later, the rates of TCR association showed variation by HLA locus, with DRB1 the most and HLA-C the fewest. V- and J-gene trimming in TCR beta was tied to a missense DCLRE1C variant by an analysis performed later.

To note about this clone: Its antigen is unknown.

The PCR used 60 Vbeta and 13 Jbeta primers. TCRdb's copy holds only in-frame clones and misses some; the assay was immunoSEQ multiplex PCR. The sample yields over 150,000 clones, 77% seen once. Germline CDR1 and CDR2: SGHRS and YFSETQ. The CDR3 spans 13 residues. V shed 4 bases and J shed 4 bases, with 10 bases lying between them. This TCR derives from a woman in her sixties in good health and CMV-seropositive. The source material was PBMCs. This chain uses TRBV5-1 with TRBJ2-3; D remains ambiguous. CDR3 amino acids: CASSARHADTQYF. CDR3 DNA: TGCGCCAGCAGCGCACGACACGCAGATACGCAGTATTTT.